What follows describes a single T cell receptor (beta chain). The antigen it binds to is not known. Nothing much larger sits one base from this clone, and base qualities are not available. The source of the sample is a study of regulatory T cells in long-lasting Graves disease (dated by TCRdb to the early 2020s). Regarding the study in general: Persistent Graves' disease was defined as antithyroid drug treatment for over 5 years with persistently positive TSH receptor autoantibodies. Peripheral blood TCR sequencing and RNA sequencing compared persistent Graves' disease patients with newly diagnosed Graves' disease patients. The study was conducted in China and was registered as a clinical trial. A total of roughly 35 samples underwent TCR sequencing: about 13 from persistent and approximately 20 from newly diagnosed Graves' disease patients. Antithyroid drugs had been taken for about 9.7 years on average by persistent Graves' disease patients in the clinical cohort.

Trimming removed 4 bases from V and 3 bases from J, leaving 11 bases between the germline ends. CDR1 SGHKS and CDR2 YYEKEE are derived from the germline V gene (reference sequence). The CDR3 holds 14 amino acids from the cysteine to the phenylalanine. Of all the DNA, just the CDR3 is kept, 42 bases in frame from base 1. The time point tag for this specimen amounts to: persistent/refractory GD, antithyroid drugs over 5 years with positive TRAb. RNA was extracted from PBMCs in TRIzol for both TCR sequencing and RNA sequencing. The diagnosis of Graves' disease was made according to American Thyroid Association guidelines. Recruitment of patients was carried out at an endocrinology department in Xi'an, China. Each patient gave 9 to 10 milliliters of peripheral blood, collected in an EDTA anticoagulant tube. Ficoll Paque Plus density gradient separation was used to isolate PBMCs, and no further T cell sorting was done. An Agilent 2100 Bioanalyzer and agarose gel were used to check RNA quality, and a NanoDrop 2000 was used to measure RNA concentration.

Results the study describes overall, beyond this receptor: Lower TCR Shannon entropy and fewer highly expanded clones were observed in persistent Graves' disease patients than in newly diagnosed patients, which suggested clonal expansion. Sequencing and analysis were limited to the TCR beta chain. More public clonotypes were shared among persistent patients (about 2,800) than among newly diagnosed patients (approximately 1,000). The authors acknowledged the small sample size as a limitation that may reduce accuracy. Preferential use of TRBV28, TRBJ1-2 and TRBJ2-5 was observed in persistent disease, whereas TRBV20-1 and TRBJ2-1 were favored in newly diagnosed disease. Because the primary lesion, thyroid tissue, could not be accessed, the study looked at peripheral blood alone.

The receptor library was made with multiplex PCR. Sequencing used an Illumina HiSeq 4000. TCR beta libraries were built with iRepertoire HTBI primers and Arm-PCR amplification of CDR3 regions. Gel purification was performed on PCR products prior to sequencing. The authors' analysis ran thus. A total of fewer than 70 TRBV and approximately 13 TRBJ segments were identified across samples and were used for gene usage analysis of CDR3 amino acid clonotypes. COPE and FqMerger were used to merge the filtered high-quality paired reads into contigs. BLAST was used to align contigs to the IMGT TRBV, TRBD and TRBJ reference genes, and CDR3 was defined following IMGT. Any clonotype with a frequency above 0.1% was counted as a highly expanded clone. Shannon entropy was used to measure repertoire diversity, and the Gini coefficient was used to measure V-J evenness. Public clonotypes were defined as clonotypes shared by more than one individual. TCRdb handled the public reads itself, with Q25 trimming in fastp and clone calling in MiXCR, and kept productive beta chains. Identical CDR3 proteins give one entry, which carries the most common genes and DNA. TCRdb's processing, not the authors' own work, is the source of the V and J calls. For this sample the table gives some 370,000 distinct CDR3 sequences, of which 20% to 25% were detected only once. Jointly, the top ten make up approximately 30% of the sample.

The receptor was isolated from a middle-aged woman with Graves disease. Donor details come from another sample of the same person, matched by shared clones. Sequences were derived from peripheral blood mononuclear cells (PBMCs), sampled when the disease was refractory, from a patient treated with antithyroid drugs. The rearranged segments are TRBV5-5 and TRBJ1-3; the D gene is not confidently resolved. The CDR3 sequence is CASSRGNNGNTIYF. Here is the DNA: TGTGCCAGCAGCCGCGGGAATAATGGAAACACCATATATTTT.